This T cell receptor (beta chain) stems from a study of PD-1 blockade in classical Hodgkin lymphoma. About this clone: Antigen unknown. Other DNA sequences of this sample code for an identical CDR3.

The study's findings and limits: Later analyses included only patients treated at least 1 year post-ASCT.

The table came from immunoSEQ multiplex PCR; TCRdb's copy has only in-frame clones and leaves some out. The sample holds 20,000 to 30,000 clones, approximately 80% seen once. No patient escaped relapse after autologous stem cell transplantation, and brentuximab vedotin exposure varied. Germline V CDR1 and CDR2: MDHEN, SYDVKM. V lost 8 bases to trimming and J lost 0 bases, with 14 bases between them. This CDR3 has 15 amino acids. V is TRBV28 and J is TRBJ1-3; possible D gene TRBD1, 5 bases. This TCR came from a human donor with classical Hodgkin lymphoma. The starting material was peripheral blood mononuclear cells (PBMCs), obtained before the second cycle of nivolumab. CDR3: CASSFGGSSGNTIYF. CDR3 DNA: TGTGCCAGCTCTTTCGGGGGGAGCTCTGGAAACACCATATATTTT.